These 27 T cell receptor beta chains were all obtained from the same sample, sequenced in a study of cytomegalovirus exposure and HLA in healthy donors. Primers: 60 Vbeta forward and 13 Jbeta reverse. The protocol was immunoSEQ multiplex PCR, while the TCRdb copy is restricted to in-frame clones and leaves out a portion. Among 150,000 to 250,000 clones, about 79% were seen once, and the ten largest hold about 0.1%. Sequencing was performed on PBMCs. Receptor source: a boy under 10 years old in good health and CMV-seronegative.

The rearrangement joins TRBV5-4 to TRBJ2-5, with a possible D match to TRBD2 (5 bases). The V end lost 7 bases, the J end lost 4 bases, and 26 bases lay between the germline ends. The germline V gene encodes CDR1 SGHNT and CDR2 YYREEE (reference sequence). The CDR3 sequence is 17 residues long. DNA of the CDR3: TGTGCCAGCGCTCCCCCCGGCAGCGGAACGACTGCAGAGACCCAGTACTTC. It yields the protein CASAPPGSGTTAETQYF.

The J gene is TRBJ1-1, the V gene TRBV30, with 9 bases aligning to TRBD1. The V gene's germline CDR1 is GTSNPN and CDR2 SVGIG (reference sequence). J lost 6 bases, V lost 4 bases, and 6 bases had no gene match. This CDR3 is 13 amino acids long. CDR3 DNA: TGTGCCTGGACAGGGACAGGGCCGTCTGAAGCTTTCTTT. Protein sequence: CAWTGTGPSEAFF.

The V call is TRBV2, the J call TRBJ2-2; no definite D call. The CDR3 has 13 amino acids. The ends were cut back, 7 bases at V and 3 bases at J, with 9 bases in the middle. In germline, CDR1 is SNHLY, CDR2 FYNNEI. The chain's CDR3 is CASKMPDTGELFF. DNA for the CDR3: TGTGCCAGCAAAATGCCGGACACCGGGGAGCTGTTTTTT.

CDR3 nucleotide sequence: TGTGCCAGCAGTAACTTGGCAGGGGGCCAACCTTACGAGCAGTACTTC. Amino acid sequence: CASSNLAGGQPYEQYF. The chain links TRBV6-6 to TRBJ2-7, with 8 bases identical to TRBD1. The CDR3 consists of 16 residues. J was trimmed by 4 bases and V by 5 bases; bases with no gene match: 13. Germline loops: CDR1 MNHNY, CDR2 SVGAGI (reference sequence).

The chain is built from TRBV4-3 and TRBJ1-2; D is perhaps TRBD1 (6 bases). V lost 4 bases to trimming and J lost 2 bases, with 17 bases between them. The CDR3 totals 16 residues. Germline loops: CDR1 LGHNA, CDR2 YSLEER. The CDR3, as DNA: TGCGCCAGCAGCCCGAGGGAGGGGGGGAACAACTATGGCTACACCTTC. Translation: CASSPREGGNNYGYTF.

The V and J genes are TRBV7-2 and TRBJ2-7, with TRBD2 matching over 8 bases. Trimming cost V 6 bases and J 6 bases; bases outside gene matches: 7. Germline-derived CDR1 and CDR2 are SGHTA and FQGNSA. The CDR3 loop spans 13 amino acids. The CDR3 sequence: CASSSRGGGEQYF. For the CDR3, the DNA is TGTGCCAGCAGTTCCCGGGGGGGCGGCGAGCAGTACTTC.

In DNA form, the CDR3 reads TGTGCCAGCAGCACGGCGACAGGGGCTAGGGTAGCCGGTGAAAAACTGTTTTTT. Translation: CASSTATGARVAGEKLFF. The V and J genes are TRBV2 and TRBJ1-4, with 8 nucleotides matching TRBD1. This CDR3 is built from 18 residues. Unmatched junction bases numbered 19, after V lost 6 bases and J lost 7 bases. Germline CDR1 and CDR2: SNHLY and FYNNEI.

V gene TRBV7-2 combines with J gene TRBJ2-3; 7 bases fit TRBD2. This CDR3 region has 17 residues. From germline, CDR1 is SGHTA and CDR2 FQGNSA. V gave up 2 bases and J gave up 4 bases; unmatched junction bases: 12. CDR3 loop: CASSLPLGRVVADTQYF. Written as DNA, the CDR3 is TGTGCCAGCAGCTTACCCTTGGGGAGGGTAGTAGCAGATACGCAGTATTTT.

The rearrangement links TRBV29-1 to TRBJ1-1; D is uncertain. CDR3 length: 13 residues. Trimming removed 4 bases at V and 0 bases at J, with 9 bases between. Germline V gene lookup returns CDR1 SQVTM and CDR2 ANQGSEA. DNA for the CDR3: TGCAGCGTTGCTAGTCGCATGAACACTGAAGCTTTCTTT. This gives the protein CSVASRMNTEAFF.

CDR3 sequence reads: CASSRDRGRYEQYF. DNA of the CDR3: TGTGCCAGCAGCAGGGACAGGGGGCGGTACGAGCAGTACTTC. The chain links TRBV7-2 to TRBJ2-7, with 12 bases aligning to TRBD1. This CDR3 has 14 residues. The germline gives CDR1 SGHTA, CDR2 FQGNSA. Trimming took 5 bases from V and 4 from J; bases not matched to a gene: 3.

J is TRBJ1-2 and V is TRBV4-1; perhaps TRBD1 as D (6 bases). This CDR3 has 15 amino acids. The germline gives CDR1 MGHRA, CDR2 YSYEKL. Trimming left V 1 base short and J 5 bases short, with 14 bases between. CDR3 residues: CASSQVVDRWYGYTF. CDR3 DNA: TGCGCCAGCAGCCAAGTCGTCGACAGGTGGTATGGCTACACCTTC.

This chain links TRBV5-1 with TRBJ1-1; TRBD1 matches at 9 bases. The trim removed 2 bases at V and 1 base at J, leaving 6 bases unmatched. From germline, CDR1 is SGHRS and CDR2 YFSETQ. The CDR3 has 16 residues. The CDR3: CASSLGTGSGNTEAFF. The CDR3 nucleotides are TGCGCCAGCAGCTTAGGGACAGGGTCGGGGAACACTGAAGCTTTCTTT.

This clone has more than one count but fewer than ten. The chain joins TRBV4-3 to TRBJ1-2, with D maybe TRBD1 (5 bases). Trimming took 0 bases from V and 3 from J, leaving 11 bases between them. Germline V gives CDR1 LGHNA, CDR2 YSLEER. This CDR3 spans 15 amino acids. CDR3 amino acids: CASSQDIGTYYGYTF. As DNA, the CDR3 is TGCGCCAGCAGCCAAGATATCGGGACTTACTATGGCTACACCTTC.

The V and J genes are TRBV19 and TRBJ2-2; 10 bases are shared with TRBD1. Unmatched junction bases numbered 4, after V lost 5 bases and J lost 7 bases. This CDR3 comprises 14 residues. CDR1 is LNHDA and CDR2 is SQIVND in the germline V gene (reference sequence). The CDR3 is CASSRTGGSGELFF. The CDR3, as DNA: TGTGCCAGTAGTCGGACAGGGGGGAGCGGGGAGCTGTTTTTT.

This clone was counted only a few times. The CDR3 sequence: CASSLKRGNEQFF. The CDR3, as DNA: TGTGCCAGCAGTTTAAAGCGGGGCAATGAGCAGTTCTTC. The V call is TRBV27, the J call TRBJ2-1, with 7 bases identical to TRBD2. The germline V gene has CDR1 MNHEY and CDR2 SMNVEV (reference sequence). The CDR3 has 13 residues. Trimming cost V 2 bases and J 6 bases; bases outside gene matches: 1.

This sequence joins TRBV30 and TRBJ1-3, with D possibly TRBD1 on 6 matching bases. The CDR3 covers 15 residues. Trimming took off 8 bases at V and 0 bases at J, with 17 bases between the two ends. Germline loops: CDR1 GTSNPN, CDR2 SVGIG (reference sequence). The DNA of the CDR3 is TGTGCCGGGACCGGACAGCCCGACTCTGGAAACACCATATATTTT. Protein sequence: CAGTGQPDSGNTIYF.

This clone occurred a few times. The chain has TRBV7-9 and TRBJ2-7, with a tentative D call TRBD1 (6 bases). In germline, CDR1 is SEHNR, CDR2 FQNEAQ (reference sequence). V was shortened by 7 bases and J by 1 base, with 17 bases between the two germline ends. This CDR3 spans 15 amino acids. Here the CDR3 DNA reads TGTGCCAGCACTCCCCCGGGACACCCTTCCTACGAGCAGTACTTC. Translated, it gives CASTPPGHPSYEQYF.

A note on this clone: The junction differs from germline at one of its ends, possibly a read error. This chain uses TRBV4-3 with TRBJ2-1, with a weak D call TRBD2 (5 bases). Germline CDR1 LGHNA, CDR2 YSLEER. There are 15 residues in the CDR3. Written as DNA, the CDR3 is TGCGCCAGCAGCCAAGCGCGGGCCTCCCACAATGAGCAGTTCTTC. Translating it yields CASSQARASHNEQFF.

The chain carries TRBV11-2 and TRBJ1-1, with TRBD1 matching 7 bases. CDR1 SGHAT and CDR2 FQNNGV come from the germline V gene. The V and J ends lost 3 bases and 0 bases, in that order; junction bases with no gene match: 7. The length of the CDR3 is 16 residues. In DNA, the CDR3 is TGTGCCAGCAGCTTTGGACAGGCGAAATTGAACACTGAAGCTTTCTTT. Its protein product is CASSFGQAKLNTEAFF. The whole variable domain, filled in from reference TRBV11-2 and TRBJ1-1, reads EAGVAQSPRYKIIEKRQSVAFWCNPISGHATLYWYQQILGQGPKLLIQFQNNGVVDDSQLPKDRFSAERLKGVDSTLKIQPAKLEDSAVYLCASSFGQAKLNTEAFFGQGTRLTVV.

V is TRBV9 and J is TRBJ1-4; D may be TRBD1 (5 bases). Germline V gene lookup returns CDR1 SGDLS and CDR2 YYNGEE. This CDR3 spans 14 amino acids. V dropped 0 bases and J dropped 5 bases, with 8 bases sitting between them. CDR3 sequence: CASSVGGGNEKLFF. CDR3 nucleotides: TGTGCCAGCAGCGTAGGCGGGGGGAATGAAAAACTGTTTTTT.

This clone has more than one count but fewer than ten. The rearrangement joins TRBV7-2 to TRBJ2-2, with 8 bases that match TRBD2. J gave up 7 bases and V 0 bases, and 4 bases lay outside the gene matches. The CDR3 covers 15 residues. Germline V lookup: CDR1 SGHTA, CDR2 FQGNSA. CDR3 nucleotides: TGTGCCAGCAGCTTAGCCGGGGGGGCGATCGGGGAGCTGTTTTTT. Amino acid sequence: CASSLAGGAIGELFF.

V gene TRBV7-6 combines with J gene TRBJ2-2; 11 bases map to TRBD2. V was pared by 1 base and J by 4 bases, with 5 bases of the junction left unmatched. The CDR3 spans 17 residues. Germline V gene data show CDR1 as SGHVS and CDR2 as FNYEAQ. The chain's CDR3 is CASSLGASGGTTGELFF. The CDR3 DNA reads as TGTGCCAGCAGCTTAGGGGCTAGCGGGGGGACCACCGGGGAGCTGTTTTTT.

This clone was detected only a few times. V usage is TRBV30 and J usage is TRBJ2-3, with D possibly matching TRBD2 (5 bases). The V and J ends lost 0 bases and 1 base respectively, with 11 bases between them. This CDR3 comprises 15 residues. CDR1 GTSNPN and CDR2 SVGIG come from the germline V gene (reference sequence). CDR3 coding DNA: TGTGCCTGGAGTGTTACTAGTTTACGCACAGATACGCAGTATTTT. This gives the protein CAWSVTSLRTDTQYF.

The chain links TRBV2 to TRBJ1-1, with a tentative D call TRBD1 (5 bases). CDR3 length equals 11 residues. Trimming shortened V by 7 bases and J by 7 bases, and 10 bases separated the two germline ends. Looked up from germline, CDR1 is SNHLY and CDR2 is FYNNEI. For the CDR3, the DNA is TGTGCCAGCAAAGGGGCGGTTGAAGCTTTCTTT. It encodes CASKGAVEAFF.

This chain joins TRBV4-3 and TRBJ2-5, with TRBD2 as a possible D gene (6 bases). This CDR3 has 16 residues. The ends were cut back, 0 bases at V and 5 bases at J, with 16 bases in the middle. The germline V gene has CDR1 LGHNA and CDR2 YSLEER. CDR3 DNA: TGCGCCAGCAGCCAAGAGGTGGGGACTTCGGGGGAGACCCAGTACTTC. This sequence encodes CASSQEVGTSGETQYF.

CDR3 DNA sequence: TGTGCCAGTAGGGACAGGGGTTCCTACGAGCAGTACTTC. It is translated as CASRDRGSYEQYF. The gene calls are TRBV19 and TRBJ2-7; 9 bases align to TRBD1. The trim removed 6 bases at V and 1 base at J, leaving 1 base unmatched. Germline V CDR1 and CDR2: LNHDA, SQIVND (reference sequence). The CDR3 contains 13 residues.

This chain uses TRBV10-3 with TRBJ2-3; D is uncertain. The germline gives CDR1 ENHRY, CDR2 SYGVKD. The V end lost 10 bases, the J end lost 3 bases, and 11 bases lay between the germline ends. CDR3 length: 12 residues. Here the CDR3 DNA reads TGTGCCACCTCAGGTGGGACAGATACGCAGTATTTT. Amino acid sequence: CATSGGTDTQYF.